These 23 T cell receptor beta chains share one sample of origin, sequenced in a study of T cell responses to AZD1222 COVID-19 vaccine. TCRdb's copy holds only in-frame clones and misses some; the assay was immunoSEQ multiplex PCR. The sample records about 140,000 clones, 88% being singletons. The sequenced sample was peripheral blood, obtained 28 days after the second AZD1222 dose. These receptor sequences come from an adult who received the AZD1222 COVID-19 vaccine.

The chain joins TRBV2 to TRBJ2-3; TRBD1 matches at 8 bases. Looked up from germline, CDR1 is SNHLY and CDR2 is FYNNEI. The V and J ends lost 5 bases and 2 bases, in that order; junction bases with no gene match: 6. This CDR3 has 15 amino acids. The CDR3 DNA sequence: TGTGCCAGCAGTTACGGGACAGGATCCACAGATACGCAGTATTTT. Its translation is CASSYGTGSTDTQYF.

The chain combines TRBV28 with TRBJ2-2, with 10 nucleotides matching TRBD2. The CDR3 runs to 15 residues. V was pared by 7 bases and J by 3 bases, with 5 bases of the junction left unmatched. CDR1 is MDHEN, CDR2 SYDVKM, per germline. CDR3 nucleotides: TGTGCCAGCAAAGCGGGAGGGCTATACACCGGGGAGCTGTTTTTT. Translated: CASKAGGLYTGELFF.

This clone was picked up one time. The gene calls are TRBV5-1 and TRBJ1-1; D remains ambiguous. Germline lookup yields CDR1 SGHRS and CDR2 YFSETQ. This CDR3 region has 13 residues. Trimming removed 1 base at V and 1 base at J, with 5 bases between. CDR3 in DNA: TGCGCCAGCAGCTTGATGGAGAACACTGAAGCTTTCTTT. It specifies CASSLMENTEAFF.

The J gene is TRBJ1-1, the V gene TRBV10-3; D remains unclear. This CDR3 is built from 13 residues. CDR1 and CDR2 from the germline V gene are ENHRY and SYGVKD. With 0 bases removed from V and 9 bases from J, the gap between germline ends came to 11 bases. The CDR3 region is CAISESGEGKAFF. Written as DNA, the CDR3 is TGTGCCATCAGTGAGTCAGGAGAAGGGAAAGCTTTCTTT.

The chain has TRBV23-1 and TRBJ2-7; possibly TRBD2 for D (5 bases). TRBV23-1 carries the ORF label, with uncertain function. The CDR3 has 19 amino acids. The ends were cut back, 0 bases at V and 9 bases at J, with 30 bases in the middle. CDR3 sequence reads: CASSQSADVCDSKVEWQYF. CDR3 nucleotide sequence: TGCGCCAGCAGTCAATCAGCGGACGTATGTGATAGTAAGGTCGAGTGGCAGTACTTC.

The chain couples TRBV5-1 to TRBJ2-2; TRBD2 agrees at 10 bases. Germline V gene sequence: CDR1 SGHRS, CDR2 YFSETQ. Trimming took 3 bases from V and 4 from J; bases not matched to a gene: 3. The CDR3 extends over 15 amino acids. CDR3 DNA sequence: TGCGCCAGCAGCTCTAGCGGGAGCCCCACCGGGGAGCTGTTTTTT. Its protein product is CASSSSGSPTGELFF.

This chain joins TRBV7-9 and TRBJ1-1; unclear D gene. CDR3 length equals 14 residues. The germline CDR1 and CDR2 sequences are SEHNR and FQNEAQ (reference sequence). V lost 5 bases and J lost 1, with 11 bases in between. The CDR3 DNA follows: TGTGCCAGCAGCCGAGCTACACCGAACACTGAAGCTTTCTTT. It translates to CASSRATPNTEAFF.

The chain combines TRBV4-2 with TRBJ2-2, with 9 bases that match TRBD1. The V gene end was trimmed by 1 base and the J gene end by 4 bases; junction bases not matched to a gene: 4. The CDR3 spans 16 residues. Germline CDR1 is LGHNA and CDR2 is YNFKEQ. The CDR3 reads CASSQGTGAGTGELFF. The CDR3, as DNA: TGTGCCAGCAGCCAAGGGACAGGGGCGGGCACCGGGGAGCTGTTTTTT.

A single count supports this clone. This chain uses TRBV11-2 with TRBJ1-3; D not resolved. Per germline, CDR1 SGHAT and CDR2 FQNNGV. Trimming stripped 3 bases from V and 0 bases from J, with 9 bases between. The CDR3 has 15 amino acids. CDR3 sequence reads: CASSFSLSSGNTIYF. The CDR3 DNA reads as TGTGCCAGCAGCTTCTCTCTCAGCTCTGGAAACACCATATATTTT. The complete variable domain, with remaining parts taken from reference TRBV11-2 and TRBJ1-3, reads EAGVAQSPRYKIIEKRQSVAFWCNPISGHATLYWYQQILGQGPKLLIQFQNNGVVDDSQLPKDRFSAERLKGVDSTLKIQPAKLEDSAVYLCASSFSLSSGNTIYFGEGSWLTVV.

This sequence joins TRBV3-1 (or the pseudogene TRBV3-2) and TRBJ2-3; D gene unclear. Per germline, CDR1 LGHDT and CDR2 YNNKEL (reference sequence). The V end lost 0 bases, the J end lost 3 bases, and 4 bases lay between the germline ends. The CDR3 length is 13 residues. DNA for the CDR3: TGTGCCAGCAGCCAAGATTGGACAGATACGCAGTATTTT. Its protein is CASSQDWTDTQYF.

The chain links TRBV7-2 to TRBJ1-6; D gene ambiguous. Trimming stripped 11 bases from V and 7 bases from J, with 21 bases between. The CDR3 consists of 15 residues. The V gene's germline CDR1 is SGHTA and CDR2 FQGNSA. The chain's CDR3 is CAGRQEVLINSPLHF. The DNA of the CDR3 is TGTGCCGGGCGGCAGGAGGTCCTGATAAATTCACCCCTCCACTTT.

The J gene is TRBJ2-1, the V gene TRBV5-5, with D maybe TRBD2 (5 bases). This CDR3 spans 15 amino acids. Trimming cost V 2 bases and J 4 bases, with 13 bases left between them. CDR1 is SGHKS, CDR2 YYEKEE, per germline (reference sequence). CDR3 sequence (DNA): TGTGCCAGCAGCTTTTCCAGCGGTGAATACAATGAGCAGTTCTTC. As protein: CASSFSSGEYNEQFF.

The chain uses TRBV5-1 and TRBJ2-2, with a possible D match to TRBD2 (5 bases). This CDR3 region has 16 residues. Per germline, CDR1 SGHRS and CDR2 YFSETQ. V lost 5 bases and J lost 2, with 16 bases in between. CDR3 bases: TGCGCCAGCAGTTCTGATTCCGGGGTAAACACCGGGGAGCTGTTTTTT. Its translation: CASSSDSGVNTGELFF.

The CDR3 is CASSLGLVVQYF. For the CDR3, the DNA is TGTGCCAGCAGTTTAGGTCTTGTAGTGCAGTACTTC. The chain links TRBV12-3 or TRBV12-4 to TRBJ2-7; D ambiguous. The CDR3 is 12 residues long. The V and J ends lost 1 base and 9 bases respectively, with 10 bases between them.

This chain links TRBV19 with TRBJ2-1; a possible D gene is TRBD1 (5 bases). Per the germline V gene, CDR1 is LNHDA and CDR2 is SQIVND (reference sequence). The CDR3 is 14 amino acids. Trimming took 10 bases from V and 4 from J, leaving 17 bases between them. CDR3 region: CATDQGFPYNEQFF. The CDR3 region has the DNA TGTGCCACGGATCAGGGATTCCCTTACAATGAGCAGTTCTTC. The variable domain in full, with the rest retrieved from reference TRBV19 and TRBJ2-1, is DGGITQSPKYLFRKEGQNVTLSCEQNLNHDAMYWYRQDPGQGLRLIYYSQIVNDFQKGDIAEGYSVSREKKESFPLTVTSAQKNPTAFYLCATDQGFPYNEQFFGPGTRLTVL.

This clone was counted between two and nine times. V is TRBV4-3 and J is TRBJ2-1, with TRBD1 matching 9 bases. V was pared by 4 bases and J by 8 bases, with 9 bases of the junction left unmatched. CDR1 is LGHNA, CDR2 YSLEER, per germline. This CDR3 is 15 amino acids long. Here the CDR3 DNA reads TGCGCCAGCAGCCTCAATACAGGGGGCGCGGATGAGCAGTTCTTC. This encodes CASSLNTGGADEQFF.

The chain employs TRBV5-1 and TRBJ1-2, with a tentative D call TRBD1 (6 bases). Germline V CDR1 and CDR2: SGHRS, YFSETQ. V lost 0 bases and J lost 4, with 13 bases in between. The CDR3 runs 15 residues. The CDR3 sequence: CASSLAAQGGYGYTF. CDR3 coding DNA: TGCGCCAGCAGCTTGGCTGCACAGGGCGGCTATGGCTACACCTTC.

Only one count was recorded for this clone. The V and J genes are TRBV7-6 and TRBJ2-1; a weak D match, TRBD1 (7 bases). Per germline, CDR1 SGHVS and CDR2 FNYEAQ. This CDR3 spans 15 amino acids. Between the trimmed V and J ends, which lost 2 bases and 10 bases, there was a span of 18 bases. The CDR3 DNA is TGTGCCAGCAGCTTAAGGAGGGGACAGCTTCAGGAGCAGTTCTTC. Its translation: CASSLRRGQLQEQFF.

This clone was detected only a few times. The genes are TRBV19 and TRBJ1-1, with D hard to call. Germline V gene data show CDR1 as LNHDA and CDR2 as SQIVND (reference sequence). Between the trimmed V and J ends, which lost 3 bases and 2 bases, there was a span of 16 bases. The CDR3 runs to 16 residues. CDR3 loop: CASSMVGQVINTEAFF. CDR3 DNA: TGTGCCAGTAGTATGGTAGGGCAGGTTATTAACACTGAAGCTTTCTTT.

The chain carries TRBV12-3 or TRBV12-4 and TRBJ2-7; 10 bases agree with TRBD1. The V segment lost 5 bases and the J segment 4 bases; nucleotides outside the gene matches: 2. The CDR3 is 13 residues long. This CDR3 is CASSAGQGYEQYF. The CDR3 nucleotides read TGTGCCAGCAGTGCGGGACAGGGGTACGAGCAGTACTTC.

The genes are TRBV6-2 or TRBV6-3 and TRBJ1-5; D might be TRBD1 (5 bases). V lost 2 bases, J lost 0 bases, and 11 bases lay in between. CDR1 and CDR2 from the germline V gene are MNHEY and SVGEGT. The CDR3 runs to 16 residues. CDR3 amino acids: CASSYTGIYSNQPQHF. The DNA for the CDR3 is TGTGCCAGCAGTTACACAGGAATTTATAGCAATCAGCCCCAGCATTTT.

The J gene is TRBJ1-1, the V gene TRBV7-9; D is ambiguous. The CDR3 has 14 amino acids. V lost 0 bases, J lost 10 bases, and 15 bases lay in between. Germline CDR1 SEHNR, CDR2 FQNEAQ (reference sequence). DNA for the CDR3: TGTGCCAGCAGCTTAGCGGAGTGGGAGGTTTCAGCTTTCTTT. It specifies CASSLAEWEVSAFF.

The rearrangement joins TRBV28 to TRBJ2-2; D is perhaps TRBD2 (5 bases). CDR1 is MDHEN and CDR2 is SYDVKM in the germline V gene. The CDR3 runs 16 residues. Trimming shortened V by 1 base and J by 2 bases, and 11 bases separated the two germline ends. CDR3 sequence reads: CASSLFSGTNTGELFF. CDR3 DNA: TGTGCCAGCAGTTTATTCTCGGGAACCAACACCGGGGAGCTGTTTTTT. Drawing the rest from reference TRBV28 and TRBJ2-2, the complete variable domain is DVKVTQSSRYLVKRTGEKVFLECVQDMDHENMFWYRQDPGLGLRLIYFSYDVKMKEKGDIPEGYSVSREKKERFSLILESASTNQTSMYLCASSLFSGTNTGELFFGEGSRLTVL.